The T cell receptor beta chain under discussion was sequenced for a study of cytomegalovirus exposure and HLA in healthy donors. Germline CDR1 reads SEHNR; CDR2 reads FQNEAQ (reference sequence). This CDR3 spans 16 amino acids. PCR employed 60 Vbeta and 13 Jbeta primers. Sequencing was performed with immunoSEQ multiplex PCR; in TCRdb, only in-frame clones are kept and a portion is missing. This table holds hundreds of thousands of clones, more than 65% found once. About this clone: One end of the junction fails to match germline, which may point to a read error.

Material for sequencing was PBMCs. The chain uses TRBV7-9 and TRBJ2-3, with 13 bases aligning to TRBD2. The clonotype comes from a man between 18 and 35 years old in good health and CMV-seronegative. CDR3 in amino acids: CSSSLRLAGGADTQYF. CDR3 nucleotides: TGTTCCAGCAGCCTTAGACTAGCGGGAGGCGCAGATACGCAGTATTTT. The full variable domain, its missing parts supplied by reference TRBV7-9 and TRBJ2-3, is DTGVSQNPRHKITKRGQNVTFRCDPISEHNRLYWYRQTLGQGPEFLTYFQNEAQLEKSRLLSDRFSAERPKGSFSTLEIQRTEQGDSAMYLCSSSLRLAGGADTQYFGPGTRLTVL.